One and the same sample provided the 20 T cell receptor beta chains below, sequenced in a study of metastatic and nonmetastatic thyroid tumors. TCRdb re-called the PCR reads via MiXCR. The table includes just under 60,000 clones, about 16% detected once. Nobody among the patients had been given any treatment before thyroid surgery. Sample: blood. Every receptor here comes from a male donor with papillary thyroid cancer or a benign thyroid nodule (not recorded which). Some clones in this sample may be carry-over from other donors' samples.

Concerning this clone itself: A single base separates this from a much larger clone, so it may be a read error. In nucleotides, the CDR3 is TGTGCCGTCAGAGGTCCCGAGAACTATGGCTACACCTTC. Translated: CAVRGPENYGYTF. The J gene is TRBJ1-2, the V gene TRBV10-3, with D unresolved. The V gene's germline CDR1 is ENHRY and CDR2 SYGVKD. This CDR3 contains 13 residues.

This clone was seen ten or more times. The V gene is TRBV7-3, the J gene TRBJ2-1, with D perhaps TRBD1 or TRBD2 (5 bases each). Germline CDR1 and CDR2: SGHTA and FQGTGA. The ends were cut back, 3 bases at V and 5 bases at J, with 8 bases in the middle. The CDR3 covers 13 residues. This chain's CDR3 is CASSLGVDNEQFF. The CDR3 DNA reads TGTGCCAGCAGCTTGGGGGTGGACAATGAGCAGTTCTTC.

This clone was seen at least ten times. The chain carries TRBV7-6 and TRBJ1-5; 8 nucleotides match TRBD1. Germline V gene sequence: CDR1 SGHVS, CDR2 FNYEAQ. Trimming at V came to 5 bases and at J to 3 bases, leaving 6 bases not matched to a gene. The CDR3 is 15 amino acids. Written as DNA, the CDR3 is TGTGCCAGCAGCCCCATGGACAGGGTCAATCAGCCCCAGCATTTT. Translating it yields CASSPMDRVNQPQHF.

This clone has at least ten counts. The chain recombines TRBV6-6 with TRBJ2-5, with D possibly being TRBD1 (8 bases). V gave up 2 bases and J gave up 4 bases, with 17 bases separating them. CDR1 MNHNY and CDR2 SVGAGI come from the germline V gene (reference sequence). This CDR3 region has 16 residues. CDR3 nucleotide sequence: TGTGCCAGCAGTTACATACCAGGGGGCGGGGGAGAGACCCAGTACTTC. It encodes CASSYIPGGGGETQYF.

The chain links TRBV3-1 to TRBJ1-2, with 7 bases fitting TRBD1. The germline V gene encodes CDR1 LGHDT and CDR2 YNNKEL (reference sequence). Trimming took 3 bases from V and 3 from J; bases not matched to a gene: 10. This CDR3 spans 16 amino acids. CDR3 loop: CASSHHGQVSYYGYTF. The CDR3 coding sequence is TGTGCCAGCAGCCACCATGGACAGGTTAGTTACTATGGCTACACCTTC.

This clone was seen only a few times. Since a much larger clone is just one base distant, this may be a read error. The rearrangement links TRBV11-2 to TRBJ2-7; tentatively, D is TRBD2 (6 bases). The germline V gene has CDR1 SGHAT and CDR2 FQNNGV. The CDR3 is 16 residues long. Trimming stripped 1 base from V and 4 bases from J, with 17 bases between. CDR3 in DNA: TGTGCCAGCAGCTTAGTTGGAGGGTGTTCACAATACGAGCAGTACTTC. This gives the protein CASSLVGGCSQYEQYF.

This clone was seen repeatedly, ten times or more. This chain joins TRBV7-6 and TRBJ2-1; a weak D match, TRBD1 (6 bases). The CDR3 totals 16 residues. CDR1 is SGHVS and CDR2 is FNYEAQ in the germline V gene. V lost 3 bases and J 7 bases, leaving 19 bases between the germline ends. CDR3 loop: CASSFTGYRTGNEQFF. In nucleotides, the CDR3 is TGTGCCAGCAGCTTTACAGGGTATCGTACAGGGAATGAGCAGTTCTTC.

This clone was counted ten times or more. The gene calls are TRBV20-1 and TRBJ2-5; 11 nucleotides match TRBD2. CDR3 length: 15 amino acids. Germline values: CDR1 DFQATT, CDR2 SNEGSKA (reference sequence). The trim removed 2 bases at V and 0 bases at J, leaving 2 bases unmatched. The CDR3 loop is CSARKLAGDQETQYF. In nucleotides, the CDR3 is TGCAGTGCTAGAAAACTAGCGGGGGACCAAGAGACCCAGTACTTC.

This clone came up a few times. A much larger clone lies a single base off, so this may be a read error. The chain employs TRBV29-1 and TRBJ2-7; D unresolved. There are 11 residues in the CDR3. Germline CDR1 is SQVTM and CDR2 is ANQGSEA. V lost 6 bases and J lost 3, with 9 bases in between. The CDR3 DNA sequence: TGCAGCGTGGTCACCCTCTACGAGCAGTACTTC. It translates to CSVVTLYEQYF.

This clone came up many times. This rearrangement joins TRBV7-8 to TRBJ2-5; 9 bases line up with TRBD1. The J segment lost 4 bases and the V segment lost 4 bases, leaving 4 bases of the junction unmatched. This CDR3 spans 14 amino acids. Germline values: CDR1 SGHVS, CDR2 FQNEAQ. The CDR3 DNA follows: TGTGCCAGCAGCTCGGGACAGGGAGGAGAGACCCAGTACTTC. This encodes CASSSGQGGETQYF.

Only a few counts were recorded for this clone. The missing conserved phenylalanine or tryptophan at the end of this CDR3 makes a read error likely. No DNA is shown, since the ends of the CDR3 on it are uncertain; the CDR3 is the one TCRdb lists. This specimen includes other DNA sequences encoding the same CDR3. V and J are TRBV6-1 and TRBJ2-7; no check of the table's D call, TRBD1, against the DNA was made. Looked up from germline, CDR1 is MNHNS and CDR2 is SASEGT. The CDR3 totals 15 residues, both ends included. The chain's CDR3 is CASSPGGRSSCERYS.

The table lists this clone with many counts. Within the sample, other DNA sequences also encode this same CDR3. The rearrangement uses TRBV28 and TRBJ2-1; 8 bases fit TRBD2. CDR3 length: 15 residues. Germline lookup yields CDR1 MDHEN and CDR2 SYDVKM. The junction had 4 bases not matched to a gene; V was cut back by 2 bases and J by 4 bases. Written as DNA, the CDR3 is TGTGCCAGCAGTTTAGTTGTAGCGGGGTACAATGAGCAGTTCTTC. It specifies CASSLVVAGYNEQFF. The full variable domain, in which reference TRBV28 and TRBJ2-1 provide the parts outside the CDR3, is DVKVTQSSRYLVKRTGEKVFLECVQDMDHENMFWYRQDPGLGLRLIYFSYDVKMKEKGDIPEGYSVSREKKERFSLILESASTNQTSMYLCASSLVVAGYNEQFFGPGTRLTVL.

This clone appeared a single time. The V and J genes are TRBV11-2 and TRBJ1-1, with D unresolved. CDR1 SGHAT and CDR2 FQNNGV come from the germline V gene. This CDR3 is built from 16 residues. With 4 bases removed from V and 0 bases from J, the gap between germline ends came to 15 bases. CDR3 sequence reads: CASSSMDSMLNTEAFF. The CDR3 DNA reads TGTGCCAGCAGCTCCATGGACTCAATGCTGAACACTGAAGCTTTCTTT.

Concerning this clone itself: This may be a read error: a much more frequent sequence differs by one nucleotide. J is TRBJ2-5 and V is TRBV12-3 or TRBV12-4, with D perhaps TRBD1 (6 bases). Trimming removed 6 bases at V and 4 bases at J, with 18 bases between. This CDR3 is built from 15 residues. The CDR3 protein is CASRGGPALAETQYF. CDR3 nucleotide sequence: TGTGCCAGCAGAGGGGGACCGGCACTGGCAGAGACCCAGTACTTC.

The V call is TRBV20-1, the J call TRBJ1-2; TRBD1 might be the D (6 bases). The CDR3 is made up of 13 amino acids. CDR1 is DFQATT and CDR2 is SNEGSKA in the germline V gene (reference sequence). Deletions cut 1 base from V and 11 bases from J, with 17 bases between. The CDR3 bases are TGCAGTGCTAGAGCATCCGGGGGACAACCGTACACCTTC. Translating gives CSARASGGQPYTF.

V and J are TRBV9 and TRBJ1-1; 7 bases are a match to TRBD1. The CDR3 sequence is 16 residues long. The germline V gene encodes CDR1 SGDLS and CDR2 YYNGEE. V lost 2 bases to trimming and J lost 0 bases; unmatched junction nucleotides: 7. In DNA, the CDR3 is TGTGCCAGCAGCGTTGGTTTGGGACAGTTGAACACTGAAGCTTTCTTT. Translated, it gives CASSVGLGQLNTEAFF.

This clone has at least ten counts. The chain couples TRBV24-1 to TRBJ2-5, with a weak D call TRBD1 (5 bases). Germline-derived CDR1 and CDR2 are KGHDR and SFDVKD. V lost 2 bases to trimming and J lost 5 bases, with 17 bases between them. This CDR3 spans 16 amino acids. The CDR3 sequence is CATSDSRQSNGETQYF. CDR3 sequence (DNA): TGTGCCACCAGTGATTCGCGACAGTCGAATGGGGAGACCCAGTACTTC.

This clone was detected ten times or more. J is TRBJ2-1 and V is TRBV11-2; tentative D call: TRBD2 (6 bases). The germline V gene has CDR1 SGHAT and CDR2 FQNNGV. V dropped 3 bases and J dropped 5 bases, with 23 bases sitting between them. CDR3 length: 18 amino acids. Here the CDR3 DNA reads TGTGCCAGCAGCTTTTTGGGCATCGGGGGAGACCCTGACAATGAGCAGTTCTTC. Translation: CASSFLGIGGDPDNEQFF.

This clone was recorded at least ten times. For the CDR3, the DNA is TGTGCCAGCTCGTGGGCAGGGTCAAACACTGAAGCTTTCTTT. It is translated as CASSWAGSNTEAFF. The chain carries TRBV6-2 or TRBV6-3 and TRBJ1-1, with D maybe TRBD1 (5 bases). Between the trimmed V and J ends, which lost 8 bases and 2 bases, there was a span of 15 bases. Germline loops: CDR1 MNHEY, CDR2 SVGEGT. This CDR3 is built from 14 residues.

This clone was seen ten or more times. Written as DNA, the CDR3 is TGTGCCAGCAGCCATTCGGGGGGCTACGGCTACACCTTC. It specifies CASSHSGGYGYTF. The chain couples TRBV4-2 to TRBJ1-2; possible D gene TRBD1, 6 bases. The CDR3 is 13 residues long. V gave up 3 bases and J gave up 8 bases, with 13 bases separating them. Germline V gives CDR1 LGHNA, CDR2 YNFKEQ.